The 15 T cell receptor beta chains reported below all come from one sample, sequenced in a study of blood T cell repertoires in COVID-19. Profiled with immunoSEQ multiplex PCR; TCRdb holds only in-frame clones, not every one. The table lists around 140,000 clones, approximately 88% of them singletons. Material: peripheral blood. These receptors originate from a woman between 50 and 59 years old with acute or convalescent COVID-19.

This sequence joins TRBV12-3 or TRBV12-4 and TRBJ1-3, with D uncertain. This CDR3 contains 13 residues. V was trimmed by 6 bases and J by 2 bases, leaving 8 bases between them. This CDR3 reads CASRRDAGNTIYF. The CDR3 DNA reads TGTGCCAGCAGACGGGATGCTGGAAACACCATATATTTT.

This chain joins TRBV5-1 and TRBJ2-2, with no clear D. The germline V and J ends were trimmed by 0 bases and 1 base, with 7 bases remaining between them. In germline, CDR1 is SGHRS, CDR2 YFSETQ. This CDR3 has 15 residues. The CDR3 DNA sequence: TGCGCCAGCAGCTTGGCCGAGCGGAACACCGGGGAGCTGTTTTTT. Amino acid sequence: CASSLAERNTGELFF.

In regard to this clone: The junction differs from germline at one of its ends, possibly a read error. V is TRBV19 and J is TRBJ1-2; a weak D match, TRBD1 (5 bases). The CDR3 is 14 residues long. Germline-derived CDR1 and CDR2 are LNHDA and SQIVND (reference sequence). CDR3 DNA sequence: TGTGCCAGTAGTATAGATCGAGGGACTGAGACATTGGACTTC. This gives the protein CASSIDRGTETLDF.

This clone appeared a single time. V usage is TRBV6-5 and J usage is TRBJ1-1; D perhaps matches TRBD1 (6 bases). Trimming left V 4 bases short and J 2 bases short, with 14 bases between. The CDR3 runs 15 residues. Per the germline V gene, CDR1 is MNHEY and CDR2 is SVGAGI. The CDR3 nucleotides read TGTGCCAGCAGTTTCGGGACACAGCTTAACACTGAAGCTTTCTTT. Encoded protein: CASSFGTQLNTEAFF.

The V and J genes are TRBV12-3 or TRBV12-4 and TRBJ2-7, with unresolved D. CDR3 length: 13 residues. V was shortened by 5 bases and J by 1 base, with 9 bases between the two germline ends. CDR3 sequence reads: CASSENNSYEQYF. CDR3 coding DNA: TGTGCCAGCAGTGAGAATAATTCCTACGAGCAGTACTTC.

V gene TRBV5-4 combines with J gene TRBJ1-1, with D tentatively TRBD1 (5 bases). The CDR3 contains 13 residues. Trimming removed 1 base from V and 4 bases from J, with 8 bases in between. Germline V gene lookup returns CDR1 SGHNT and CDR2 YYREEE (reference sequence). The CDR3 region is CASSLRGGTEAFF. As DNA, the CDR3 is TGTGCCAGCAGCTTGAGGGGAGGCACTGAAGCTTTCTTT.

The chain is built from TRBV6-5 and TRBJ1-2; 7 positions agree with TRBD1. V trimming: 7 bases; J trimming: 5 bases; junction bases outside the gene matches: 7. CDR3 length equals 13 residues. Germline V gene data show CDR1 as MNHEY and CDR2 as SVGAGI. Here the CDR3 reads CASKTGRNYGYTF. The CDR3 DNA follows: TGTGCCAGCAAGACAGGGAGGAATTATGGCTACACCTTC.

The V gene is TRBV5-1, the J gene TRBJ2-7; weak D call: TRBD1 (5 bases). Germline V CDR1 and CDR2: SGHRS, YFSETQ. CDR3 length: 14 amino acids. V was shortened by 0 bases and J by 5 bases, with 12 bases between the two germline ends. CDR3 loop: CASSLAAGLDEQYF. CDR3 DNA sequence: TGCGCCAGCAGCTTGGCGGCAGGGCTCGACGAGCAGTACTTC.

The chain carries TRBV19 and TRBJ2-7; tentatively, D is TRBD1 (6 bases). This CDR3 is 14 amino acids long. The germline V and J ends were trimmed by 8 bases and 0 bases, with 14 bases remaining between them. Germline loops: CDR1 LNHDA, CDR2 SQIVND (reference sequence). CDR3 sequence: CASGRQADSYEQYF. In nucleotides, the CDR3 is TGTGCCAGTGGGAGACAGGCGGACTCCTACGAGCAGTACTTC.

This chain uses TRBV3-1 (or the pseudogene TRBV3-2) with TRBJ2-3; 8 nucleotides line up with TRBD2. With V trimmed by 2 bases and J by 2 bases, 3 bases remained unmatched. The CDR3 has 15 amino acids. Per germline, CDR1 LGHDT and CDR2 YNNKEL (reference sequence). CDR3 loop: CASSQTSGPTDTQYF. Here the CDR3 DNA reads TGTGCCAGCAGCCAAACTAGCGGCCCCACAGATACGCAGTATTTT.

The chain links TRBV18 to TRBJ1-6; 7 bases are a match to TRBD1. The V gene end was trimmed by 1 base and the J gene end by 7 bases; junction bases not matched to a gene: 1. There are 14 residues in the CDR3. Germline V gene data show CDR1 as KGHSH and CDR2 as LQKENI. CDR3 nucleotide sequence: TGTGCCAGCTCACCACGGGACAGAAATTCACCCCTCCACTTT. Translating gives CASSPRDRNSPLHF.

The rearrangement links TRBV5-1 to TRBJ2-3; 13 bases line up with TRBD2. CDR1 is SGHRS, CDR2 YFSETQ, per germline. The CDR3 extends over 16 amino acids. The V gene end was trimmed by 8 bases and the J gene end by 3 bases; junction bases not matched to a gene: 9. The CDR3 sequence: CASRTSGSMGTDTQYF. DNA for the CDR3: TGCGCCAGTCGGACTAGCGGGAGTATGGGGACAGATACGCAGTATTTT.

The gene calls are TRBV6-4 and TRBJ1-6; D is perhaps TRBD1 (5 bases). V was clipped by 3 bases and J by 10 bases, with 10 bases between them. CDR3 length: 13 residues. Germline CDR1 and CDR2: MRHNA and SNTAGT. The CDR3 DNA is TGTGCCAGCAGTGAGGGCGGGGGGTCACCCCTCCACTTT. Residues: CASSEGGGSPLHF.

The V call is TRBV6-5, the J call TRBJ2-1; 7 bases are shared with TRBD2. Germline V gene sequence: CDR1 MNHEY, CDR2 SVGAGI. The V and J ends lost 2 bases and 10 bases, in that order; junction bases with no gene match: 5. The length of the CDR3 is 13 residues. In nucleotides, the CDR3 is TGTGCCAGCAGTTACGCCCCGGGACTAGAGCAGTTCTTC. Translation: CASSYAPGLEQFF.

As DNA, the CDR3 is TGCGCCAGCAGCCCGGAGGCAGGGGGACCAGGTACGCAGTATTTT. Its protein product is CASSPEAGGPGTQYF. This chain joins TRBV5-1 and TRBJ2-3; TRBD1 agrees at 7 bases. Germline CDR1 SGHRS, CDR2 YFSETQ. Trimming at V came to 4 bases and at J to 8 bases, leaving 13 bases not matched to a gene. CDR3 length: 15 residues.